These 32 T cell receptor beta chains came from one sample sequenced in a study of CD8+CD57+ T cells in acquired aplastic anemia. In patients chosen for sequencing, flow cytometry had shown CD8+CD57+ cell expansion. Genomic DNA was employed as the template in profiling TCR beta VDJ and CDR3. TCRdb analysed the reads with MiXCR anew, one entry per CDR3 protein. Of about 190,000 distinct CDR3 sequences listed, more than 45% were seen once; the top ten hold 8.5% to 10%. Source material: sorted CD4+, CD8+, or CD8+CD57+ T cells (not recorded which) from PBMCs. The source is a human donor with aplastic anemia.

The chain links TRBV19 to TRBJ1-5, with D maybe TRBD1 (5 bases). The V and J ends lost 5 bases and 7 bases respectively, with 15 bases between them. The germline V gene encodes CDR1 LNHDA and CDR2 SQIVND (reference sequence). The CDR3 spans 14 residues. The CDR3 DNA reads as TGTGCCAGTAGTGGGGGATCGGGAACCCAGCCCCAGCATTTT. It translates to CASSGGSGTQPQHF.

This clonotype came up many times. The J gene is TRBJ1-1, the V gene TRBV11-2; 9 bases fit TRBD1. The CDR3 extends over 13 amino acids. Germline CDR1 is SGHAT and CDR2 is FQNNGV. V gave up 5 bases and J gave up 8 bases; unmatched junction bases: 6. CDR3 DNA: TGTGCCAGCAGCCAGGACAGGGGACTAGAAGCTTTCTTT. Its translation is CASSQDRGLEAFF. Supplemented by reference TRBV11-2 and TRBJ1-1, the full variable domain reads EAGVAQSPRYKIIEKRQSVAFWCNPISGHATLYWYQQILGQGPKLLIQFQNNGVVDDSQLPKDRFSAERLKGVDSTLKIQPAKLEDSAVYLCASSQDRGLEAFFGQGTRLTVV.

The table lists this clonotype with a few counts. The V call is TRBV20-1, the J call TRBJ2-7; 9 positions match TRBD2. The CDR3 loop spans 14 amino acids. The ends lost 3 bases at V and 7 bases at J; junction bases unmatched: 10. The germline CDR1 and CDR2 sequences are DFQATT and SNEGSKA (reference sequence). CDR3 protein: CSASRRGGPWEQYF. The CDR3 region has the DNA TGCAGTGCTAGTCGGCGGGGGGGGCCCTGGGAGCAGTACTTC.

This clonotype was seen a handful of times. The rearrangement links TRBV7-2 to TRBJ2-2; possibly TRBD1 for D (5 bases). The V and J ends lost 2 bases and 6 bases respectively, with 7 bases between them. The CDR3 sequence is 13 residues long. Germline V gene lookup returns CDR1 SGHTA and CDR2 FQGNSA. In DNA, the CDR3 is TGTGCCAGCAGCTTAATAGGGGCCGGGGAGCTGTTTTTT. Its translation: CASSLIGAGELFF.

This clonotype was counted between two and nine times. This chain links TRBV5-4 with TRBJ2-7; 10 nucleotides match TRBD1. CDR3 length: 14 amino acids. The V segment lost 5 bases and the J segment 2 bases; nucleotides outside the gene matches: 4. The germline gives CDR1 SGHNT, CDR2 YYREEE (reference sequence). CDR3 loop: CASSSGTGAYEQYF. CDR3 in DNA: TGTGCCAGCAGTTCTGGGACAGGGGCCTACGAGCAGTACTTC.

This clonotype showed up many times. The V call is TRBV29-1, the J call TRBJ2-3, with TRBD2 matching 9 bases. Looked up from germline, CDR1 is SQVTM and CDR2 is ANQGSEA. This CDR3 has 14 amino acids. The V segment lost 7 bases and the J segment 4 bases; nucleotides outside the gene matches: 9. The CDR3 coding sequence is TGCAGCGCCTTAGCGGGAGTACGGGCAGATACGCAGTATTTT. Its translation: CSALAGVRADTQYF.

There are a few counts of this clonotype. V gene TRBV2 combines with J gene TRBJ2-5, with 8 positions matching TRBD2. V was pared by 5 bases and J by 5 bases, with 4 bases of the junction left unmatched. CDR1 and CDR2 (germline): SNHLY, FYNNEI. The CDR3 spans 13 residues. CDR3 amino acids: CASSRERGETQYF. CDR3 coding DNA: TGTGCCAGCAGTAGGGAGCGGGGGGAGACCCAGTACTTC. The full variable domain, with the rest looked up from reference TRBV2 and TRBJ2-5, is EPEVTQTPSHQVTQMGQEVILRCVPISNHLYFYWYRQILGQKVEFLVSFYNNEISEKSEIFDDQFSVERPDGSNFTLKIRSTKLEDSAMYFCASSRERGETQYFGPGTRLLVL.

At least ten counts were recorded for this clonotype. The chain carries TRBV5-4 and TRBJ2-1; no firm D call. V was cut by 0 bases and J by 4 bases, with 11 bases left in between. The V gene's germline CDR1 is SGHNT and CDR2 YYREEE (reference sequence). This CDR3 comprises 15 residues. CDR3 coding DNA: TGTGCCAGCAGCTTGGTTAGGTACGGGTACAATGAGCAGTTCTTC. Protein: CASSLVRYGYNEQFF. The full variable domain, rest sourced from reference TRBV5-4 and TRBJ2-1, is ETGVTQSPTHLIKTRGQQVTLRCSSQSGHNTVSWYQQALGQGPQFIFQYYREEENGRGNFPPRFSGLQFPNYSSELNVNALELDDSALYLCASSLVRYGYNEQFFGPGTRLTVL.

This chain uses TRBV15 with TRBJ1-2, with 7 bases aligning to TRBD1. The CDR3 loop spans 15 amino acids. Losses at the gene ends were 0 bases for V and 8 bases for J; bases not matched to a gene: 9. Germline V gives CDR1 LNHNV, CDR2 YYDKDF (reference sequence). The CDR3, as DNA: TGTGCCACCAGCAGAGAGCGACAGGGCTCGGGGGGCTACACCTTC. Its protein product is CATSRERQGSGGYTF.

The chain uses TRBV25-1 and TRBJ2-1, with 9 bases aligning to TRBD2. This CDR3 contains 15 residues. Germline-derived CDR1 and CDR2 are MGHDK and SYGVNS. The V and J ends lost 6 bases and 1 base, in that order; junction bases with no gene match: 4. CDR3 DNA sequence: TGTGCCAGCAGCTCAGCGGGGGGTTCCTACAATGAGCAGTTCTTC. Translating it yields CASSSAGGSYNEQFF. Based on the CDR3 plus reference TRBV25-1 and TRBJ2-1, the full variable domain is EADIYQTPRYLVIGTGKKITLECSQTMGHDKMYWYQQDPGMELHLIHYSYGVNSTEKGDLSSESTVSRIRTEHFPLTLESARPSHTSQYLCASSSAGGSYNEQFFGPGTRLTVL.

The rearrangement links TRBV3-1 to TRBJ2-2, with a tentative D call TRBD2 (5 bases). Germline values: CDR1 LGHDT, CDR2 YNNKEL (reference sequence). V shed 8 bases and J shed 6 bases, with 22 bases lying between them. CDR3 length equals 16 residues. For the CDR3, the DNA is TGTGCCAGCGGCCGCTTGGGTCCCAGGCGGGCCGGGGAGCTGTTTTTT. It translates to CASGRLGPRRAGELFF.

This clonotype was counted at least ten times. The genes are TRBV11-2 and TRBJ1-5; TRBD1 matches 8 bases. The V gene end was trimmed by 2 bases and the J gene end by 5 bases; junction bases not matched to a gene: 2. Germline lookup yields CDR1 SGHAT and CDR2 FQNNGV. The CDR3 is 14 amino acids. The CDR3 DNA reads as TGTGCCAGCAGCTTACACAGGGGGGATCAGCCCCAGCATTTT. It specifies CASSLHRGDQPQHF.

There are many counts of this clonotype. This chain joins TRBV5-1 and TRBJ1-2; weak D call: TRBD1 (5 bases). The CDR3 loop spans 15 amino acids. Germline V gene sequence: CDR1 SGHRS, CDR2 YFSETQ. Between the trimmed V and J ends, which lost 0 bases and 0 bases, there was a span of 9 bases. CDR3 nucleotide sequence: TGCGCCAGCAGCTTGGGACAGACTGCTAACTATGGCTACACCTTC. Its translation: CASSLGQTANYGYTF. Supplemented by reference TRBV5-1 and TRBJ1-2, the full variable domain reads KAGVTQTPRYLIKTRGQQVTLSCSPISGHRSVSWYQQTPGQGLQFLFEYFSETQRNKGNFPGRFSGRQFSNSRSEMNVSTLELGDSALYLCASSLGQTANYGYTFGSGTRLTVV.

The CDR3 sequence: CATSEKGEYRYEQYF. The CDR3 DNA reads as TGTGCCACCAGTGAAAAGGGGGAATATAGGTACGAGCAGTACTTC. The V and J genes are TRBV24-1 and TRBJ2-7; possibly TRBD1 for D (6 bases). Germline values: CDR1 KGHDR, CDR2 SFDVKD. V lost 4 bases and J lost 4, with 16 bases in between. The CDR3 sequence is 15 residues long.

This chain links TRBV20-1 with TRBJ2-7, with 7 bases aligning to TRBD2. CDR1 is DFQATT, CDR2 SNEGSKA, per germline (reference sequence). Trimming took 2 bases from V and 6 from J; bases not matched to a gene: 13. The CDR3 contains 15 residues. CDR3 nucleotides: TGCAGTGCTAGACTAGCGGATGCGTTGAGCGGCGAGCAGTACTTC. It specifies CSARLADALSGEQYF.

This clonotype was picked up many times. V usage is TRBV2 and J usage is TRBJ2-3, with no clear D. There are 13 residues in the CDR3. Deletions cut 7 bases from V and 8 bases from J, with 16 bases between. CDR1 is SNHLY, CDR2 FYNNEI, per germline. In nucleotides, the CDR3 is TGTGCCAGCACTCAAGGGCCCCTTCTTACGCAGTATTTT. Protein sequence: CASTQGPLLTQYF.

The CDR3 bases are TGTGCCAGTAGGAGGACAGGGAACAATGAGCAGTTCTTC. Residues: CASRRTGNNEQFF. The rearrangement uses TRBV19 and TRBJ2-1; 8 bases line up with TRBD1. The CDR3 has 13 residues. Germline V CDR1 and CDR2: LNHDA, SQIVND (reference sequence). V gave up 6 bases and J gave up 5 bases; unmatched junction bases: 3.

Note on this clonotype: This may be a read error: a much more frequent sequence differs by one nucleotide. The chain links TRBV6-2 or TRBV6-3 to TRBJ1-3; no firm D call. Germline lookup yields CDR1 MNHEY and CDR2 SVGEGT. Trimming took 6 bases from V and 4 from J, leaving 7 bases between them. CDR3 length: 12 residues. Written as DNA, the CDR3 is TGTGCCAGCAGCGTCAGGGGAAACACCATATATTTT. Amino acid sequence: CASSVRGNTIYF.

The chain couples TRBV10-3 to TRBJ1-1; D unclear. There are 14 residues in the CDR3. The ends were cut back, 2 bases at V and 1 base at J, with 8 bases in the middle. Germline V lookup: CDR1 ENHRY, CDR2 SYGVKD. DNA for the CDR3: TGTGCCATCAGTGAGGGCATACAGAACACTGAAGCTTTCTTT. Protein sequence: CAISEGIQNTEAFF.

The sample holds many counts of this clonotype. The rearrangement links TRBV5-1 to TRBJ2-1, with D possibly matching TRBD1 (5 bases). The germline V gene encodes CDR1 SGHRS and CDR2 YFSETQ. The CDR3 is 16 residues long. V lost 0 bases and J 0 bases, leaving 10 bases between the germline ends. The CDR3 DNA reads as TGCGCCAGCAGCTTGGTAGGGGATAGCTCCTACAATGAGCAGTTCTTC. Its translation is CASSLVGDSSYNEQFF.

A remark on this clonotype: The junction and the germline gene differ at one end; a read error may be behind it. V usage is TRBV7-7 and J usage is TRBJ2-6; TRBD1 agrees at 7 bases. The CDR3 has 16 residues. Germline V lookup: CDR1 SSHAT, CDR2 FNYEAQ (reference sequence). CDR3 amino acids: CASSLQGGGGANVLTF. CDR3 DNA: TGTGCTAGCAGCCTACAAGGGGGCGGAGGGGCCAACGTCCTGACTTTC. The full variable domain, with the rest looked up from reference TRBV7-7 and TRBJ2-6, is GAGVSQSPRYKVTKRGQDVTLRCDPISSHATLYWYQQALGQGPEFLTYFNYEAQPDKSGLPSDRFSAERPEGSISTLTIQRTEQRDSAMYRCASSLQGGGGANVLTFGAGSRLTVL.

CDR3 in DNA: TGTGCCAGCAGATATAGAATGCGGTCACTGCAAGAGACCCAGTACTTC. Translated, it gives CASRYRMRSLQETQYF. The V and J genes are TRBV28 and TRBJ2-5, with D uncertain. V lost 6 bases and J lost 2, with 19 bases in between. The CDR3 contains 16 residues. From germline, CDR1 is MDHEN and CDR2 SYDVKM.

The V gene is TRBV10-2, the J gene TRBJ2-7, with 8 positions matching TRBD1. Unmatched junction bases numbered 7, after V lost 7 bases and J lost 2 bases. CDR1 WSHSY and CDR2 SAAADI come from the germline V gene. The CDR3 totals 14 residues. CDR3 loop: CASNPGQAAYEQYF. CDR3 nucleotides: TGCGCCAGCAATCCGGGACAGGCCGCCTACGAGCAGTACTTC.

This clonotype was picked up many times. The chain employs TRBV5-4 and TRBJ2-7; TRBD1 agrees at 10 bases. This CDR3 region has 15 residues. V was pared by 4 bases and J by 5 bases, with 9 bases of the junction left unmatched. The germline V gene has CDR1 SGHNT and CDR2 YYREEE (reference sequence). The CDR3 here is CASSPTGGASHEQYF. The CDR3 nucleotides read TGTGCCAGCAGCCCGACAGGGGGCGCGAGCCACGAGCAGTACTTC.

This rearrangement joins TRBV4-2 to TRBJ1-3; 10 bases fit TRBD1. The CDR3 totals 19 residues. V trimming: 4 bases; J trimming: 0 bases; junction bases outside the gene matches: 12. Germline V gives CDR1 LGHNA, CDR2 YNFKEQ. CDR3 region: CASSPAPGQGPISGNTIYF. As DNA, the CDR3 is TGTGCCAGCAGCCCAGCTCCGGGACAGGGGCCAATCTCTGGAAACACCATATATTTT.

This clonotype was seen at least ten times. The rearrangement links TRBV20-1 to TRBJ1-1; 9 bases are shared with TRBD1. The CDR3 has 12 residues. The V and J ends lost 5 bases and 5 bases, in that order; junction bases with no gene match: 3. CDR1 and CDR2 (germline): DFQATT, SNEGSKA (reference sequence). CDR3 residues: CSAAQGATEAFF. For the CDR3, the DNA is TGCAGTGCTGCACAGGGGGCTACTGAAGCTTTCTTT.

This clonotype was detected ten times or more. This chain connects TRBV6-1 to TRBJ2-7, with D tentatively TRBD2 (7 bases). The CDR3 spans 14 residues. Trimming removed 6 bases at V and 6 bases at J, with 18 bases between. Germline CDR1 MNHNS, CDR2 SASEGT. The CDR3 reads CASRQFGGLGEQYF. The CDR3 coding sequence is TGTGCCAGCAGACAATTCGGGGGGCTAGGCGAGCAGTACTTC.

The CDR3 is CASRGTNYGYTF. DNA for the CDR3: TGTGCCAGCAGGGGAACTAACTATGGCTACACCTTC. J is TRBJ1-2 and V is TRBV2; D uncertain. Germline values: CDR1 SNHLY, CDR2 FYNNEI. V gave up 6 bases and J gave up 0 bases, with 5 bases separating them. This CDR3 has 12 amino acids.

This chain joins TRBV2 and TRBJ2-7; no clear D gene. V lost 3 bases and J 4 bases, leaving 10 bases between the germline ends. Germline V gene lookup returns CDR1 SNHLY and CDR2 FYNNEI. The CDR3 loop spans 13 amino acids. In nucleotides, the CDR3 is TGTGCCAGCAGTGATGAGCAATGGTACGAGCAGTACTTC. It specifies CASSDEQWYEQYF.

The chain links TRBV24-1 to TRBJ2-2, with D maybe TRBD1 (5 bases). V was clipped by 1 base and J by 3 bases, with 11 bases between them. CDR3 length: 16 residues. Germline V gene data show CDR1 as KGHDR and CDR2 as SFDVKD. The CDR3, as DNA: TGTGCCACCAGTGATTTTTCGCAGGGCGACACCGGGGAGCTGTTTTTT. It is translated as CATSDFSQGDTGELFF.

In DNA form, the CDR3 reads TGTGCCAGCAGCCCACCGGGACAGGGAAGGGACATTCAGTACTTC. Its translation is CASSPPGQGRDIQYF. This chain connects TRBV7-9 to TRBJ2-4; 9 bases map to TRBD1. The germline V gene encodes CDR1 SEHNR and CDR2 FQNEAQ (reference sequence). V lost 5 bases and J lost 8; bases outside the gene matches: 10. There are 15 residues in the CDR3.

The J gene is TRBJ2-7, the V gene TRBV20-1; 9 bases are shared with TRBD2. Trimming took 0 bases from V and 0 from J; bases not matched to a gene: 3. CDR1 is DFQATT and CDR2 is SNEGSKA in the germline V gene (reference sequence). The CDR3 loop spans 15 amino acids. The chain's CDR3 is CSARDPLAGSYEQYF. CDR3 nucleotides: TGCAGTGCTAGAGATCCACTAGCGGGCTCCTACGAGCAGTACTTC.